This passage covers 2 T cell receptor beta chains from one sample sequenced in a study of identical twins. TCRdb ran MiXCR on the 5' RACE reads and lists one entry per CDR3 protein. The sample carries 410,000 or so distinct CDR3 sequences, less than 20% recorded once. Source material: naive T cells sorted from blood. These receptors all stem from a man in his fifties or sixties in good health.

The chain joins TRBV2 to TRBJ2-1, with a weak D call TRBD1 (5 bases). V gave up 11 bases and J gave up 5 bases, with 16 bases separating them. CDR1 is SNHLY and CDR2 is FYNNEI in the germline V gene. CDR3 length: 13 amino acids. This CDR3 is CALGAGANNEQFF. CDR3 bases: TGTGCCCTAGGGGCTGGGGCTAACAATGAGCAGTTCTTC. Full variable domain (remainder filled in from reference TRBV2 and TRBJ2-1): EPEVTQTPSHQVTQMGQEVILRCVPISNHLYFYWYRQILGQKVEFLVSFYNNEISEKSEIFDDQFSVERPDGSNFTLKIRSTKLEDSAMYFCALGAGANNEQFFGPGTRLTVL.

The chain carries TRBV4-3 and TRBJ2-1; D remains unclear. This CDR3 spans 20 amino acids. The ends were cut back, 0 bases at V and 0 bases at J, with 21 bases in the middle. Germline CDR1 and CDR2: LGHNA and YSLEER. CDR3: CASSQEPPVGTRSSYNEQFF. The CDR3 nucleotides read TGCGCCAGCAGCCAAGAACCCCCCGTAGGTACACGTAGCTCCTACAATGAGCAGTTCTTC.